This T cell receptor beta chain came from a study of blood T cell repertoires in COVID-19 (dated by TCRdb to 2020 to 2022). Study-level background: Samples covering the acute and convalescent phases of COVID-19 were provided by collaborators in the United States, Italy and Spain. Deeply sampled blood TCRbeta repertoires from subjects exposed to, actively infected with, or recovered from COVID-19 were included in the dataset. Nearly every sample came with metadata listing a de-identified subject ID, COVID-19 status, age in years and sex. Where available, HLA class I and class II types were obtained from metadata supplied by the sample provider rather than from assay-based typing. The repertoires were released in a freely available public database meant as a resource for research on the immune response to SARS-CoV-2. The prospective study material was composed of cDNA or gDNA derived from T cells, B-cell-depleted T cells, or PBMCs. The samples were drawn from the first 160 participants of the ongoing ImmuneRACE study and from some 1,300 subjects provided by 6 global collaborators.

Details on this clone: Which antigen it targets is not known. Base qualities are not provided; no much larger clone lies one nucleotide away.

Collaborating institutions collected whole blood in K2EDTA tubes following their own protocols. For TCRbeta analysis, collaborators shipped samples in one of three forms: frozen whole blood, isolated PBMCs, or DNA extracted from either of those sample types. Looking up the germline V gene yields CDR1 SNHLY and CDR2 FYNNEI. The CDR3 sequence holds 11 residues, the cysteine and phenylalanine included. Just the 33-base CDR3 DNA is kept, in frame starting at base 1. V is reduced by 4 bases and J by 6 bases, leaving a spacing of 7 bases between them. On the study overall, not on this receptor specifically: Clinical and demographic metadata were provided uncurated, with the amount varying by source and participant.

TCRbeta CDR3 regions were amplified from genomic DNA using the immunoSEQ Assay, a bias-controlled multiplex PCR. Per the original workflow: Nucleated cell counts per sample were estimated from amplification of reference gene primers within the assay. To quantify the absolute abundance of each unique TCRbeta CDR3 rearrangement, sequence reads were collapsed and filtered. For each sample, productive Simpson clonality was calculated as the square root of Simpson's diversity index across productive rearrangements. Here the immuneACCESS table is served through TCRdb, limited to in-frame sequences with V and J called. Missing clones are a known gap in these copies; in checked studies unresolved V genes cover under half, and the rest lacks a known reason. V, J and clone size derive from that table, while D and trimming were established from the DNA sequence. The sample yields 190,000 or so clones; over 75% were counted once. 2% to 3% of the sample goes to the ten largest clones.

Sample: peripheral blood. The clonotype originates from a man aged 40-49 years with active or convalescent COVID-19. The chain joins TRBV2 to TRBJ2-7; TRBD1 could be the D gene, as 5 bases match. The CDR3 region: CASSVRGEQYF. The bases read TGTGCCAGCAGTGTTAGGGGCGAGCAGTACTTC.